These 17 T cell receptor beta chains came from one sample sequenced in a study of identical twins. TCRdb ran MiXCR on the 5' RACE reads and lists one entry per CDR3 protein. This sample yields 250,000 or so distinct CDR3 sequences, of which about 9% are seen a single time; less than 4% belongs to the top ten. These data were also reused for a study on yellow fever vaccine responses in identical twins.

Sequencing used CD8+ T cells sorted from blood. The receptors were sampled from a woman aged 18-30 years in good health.

This clonotype was recorded many times. CDR3 residues: CASSYLRDPKYYNEQFF. The CDR3 bases are TGTGCCAGCAGCTATCTCCGGGACCCCAAGTACTACAATGAGCAGTTCTTC. The chain employs TRBV12-3 or TRBV12-4 and TRBJ2-1, with D perhaps given as TRBD1 or TRBD2 (5 bases each). This CDR3 contains 17 residues. Between the trimmed V and J ends, which lost 6 bases and 3 bases, there was a span of 21 bases.

This chain links TRBV7-2 with TRBJ2-5; 7 positions match TRBD1. Germline CDR1 and CDR2: SGHTA and FQGNSA. Trimming took 4 bases from V and 5 from J; bases not matched to a gene: 13. The CDR3 is made up of 16 amino acids. CDR3 DNA: TGTGCCAGCAGCTACCGACAGGGAAGGATTATTGAGACCCAGTACTTC. Its protein is CASSYRQGRIIETQYF.

This clonotype came up a few times. This rearrangement joins TRBV2 to TRBJ2-3, with D maybe TRBD2 (5 bases). Germline V lookup: CDR1 SNHLY, CDR2 FYNNEI. Between the trimmed V and J ends, which lost 7 bases and 3 bases, there was a span of 5 bases. The CDR3 sequence is 11 residues long. The CDR3 spells CASTGTDTQYF. As DNA, the CDR3 is TGTGCCAGCACGGGAACAGATACGCAGTATTTT.

Only a few counts were recorded for this clonotype. This chain joins TRBV7-9 and TRBJ2-5, with unresolved D. The germline gives CDR1 SEHNR, CDR2 FQNEAQ (reference sequence). This CDR3 spans 12 amino acids. V lost 5 bases and J 5 bases, leaving 9 bases between the germline ends. CDR3 in amino acids: CASSQGRETQYF. The DNA for the CDR3 is TGTGCCAGCAGCCAAGGACGGGAGACCCAGTACTTC.

This clonotype was recorded a few times. The rearrangement uses TRBV7-2 and TRBJ1-2, with a weak D call TRBD1 (6 bases). V was pared by 1 base and J by 7 bases, with 13 bases between. CDR3 length: 14 amino acids. CDR1 is SGHTA, CDR2 FQGNSA, per germline. The CDR3 is CASSLGRGAAGYTF. The CDR3 nucleotides read TGTGCCAGCAGCTTAGGACGGGGGGCAGCTGGCTACACCTTC.

The chain combines TRBV5-1 with TRBJ2-1; no clear D gene. Germline V gives CDR1 SGHRS, CDR2 YFSETQ. The CDR3 totals 13 residues. V lost 4 bases, J lost 10 bases, and 15 bases lay in between. The CDR3 DNA sequence: TGCGCCAGCAGCCCGACTGGGAATTGGGAGCAGTTCTTC. Translated: CASSPTGNWEQFF.

This clonotype has ten or more counts. This chain links TRBV7-2 with TRBJ2-1, with 7 bases fitting TRBD2. The junction had 6 bases not matched to a gene; V was cut back by 1 base and J by 3 bases. The CDR3 has 16 amino acids. Germline V CDR1 and CDR2: SGHTA, FQGNSA. The CDR3 protein is CASSLVLAGDYNEQFF. The CDR3 DNA reads as TGTGCCAGCAGCTTAGTGCTTGCGGGGGACTACAATGAGCAGTTCTTC.

This clonotype was seen at least ten times. This sequence joins TRBV12-3 or TRBV12-4 and TRBJ2-1; D is possibly TRBD2 (6 bases). Between the trimmed V and J ends, which lost 5 bases and 3 bases, there was a span of 20 bases. This CDR3 is built from 17 residues. As DNA, the CDR3 is TGTGCCAGCAGTGCTTCCACGGGGCGGGGAGGCTACAATGAGCAGTTCTTC. Encoded protein: CASSASTGRGGYNEQFF.

The rearrangement uses TRBV29-1 and TRBJ2-7, with 11 positions matching TRBD2. CDR3 length: 13 residues. Trimming took 7 bases from V and 4 from J; bases not matched to a gene: 6. In germline, CDR1 is SQVTM, CDR2 ANQGSEA. The CDR3 DNA reads as TGCAGCGGCCTACTAGCGGGAGATTACGAGCAGTACTTC. Residues: CSGLLAGDYEQYF.

The V call is TRBV2, the J call TRBJ2-7; 9 bases agree with TRBD2. The CDR3 loop spans 17 amino acids. V was pared by 3 bases and J by 2 bases, with 11 bases of the junction left unmatched. CDR1 is SNHLY, CDR2 FYNNEI, per germline. The CDR3 nucleotides are TGTGCCAGCAGTGAGGCGGGGGGGTCCCCCAGGGCCTACGAGCAGTACTTC. It specifies CASSEAGGSPRAYEQYF. Full variable domain (rest looked up from reference TRBV2 and TRBJ2-7): EPEVTQTPSHQVTQMGQEVILRCVPISNHLYFYWYRQILGQKVEFLVSFYNNEISEKSEIFDDQFSVERPDGSNFTLKIRSTKLEDSAMYFCASSEAGGSPRAYEQYFGPGTRLTVT.

This chain links TRBV7-9 with TRBJ2-1; 9 bases match TRBD1. CDR3 length equals 15 residues. The ends lost 4 bases at V and 4 bases at J; junction bases unmatched: 5. The germline V gene encodes CDR1 SEHNR and CDR2 FQNEAQ (reference sequence). The CDR3 DNA sequence: TGTGCCAGCAGCTCAACCGGGACAGGGTACAATGAGCAGTTCTTC. Its translation: CASSSTGTGYNEQFF. The full variable domain, in which reference TRBV7-9 and TRBJ2-1 provide the parts outside the CDR3, is DTGVSQNPRHKITKRGQNVTFRCDPISEHNRLYWYRQTLGQGPEFLTYFQNEAQLEKSRLLSDRFSAERPKGSFSTLEIQRTEQGDSAMYLCASSSTGTGYNEQFFGPGTRLTVL.

This clonotype was recorded a few times. The chain employs TRBV9 and TRBJ2-1, with D unresolved. Germline CDR1 and CDR2: SGDLS and YYNGEE. Trimming took 3 bases from V and 6 from J, leaving 22 bases between them. This CDR3 has 17 amino acids. Written as DNA, the CDR3 is TGTGCCAGCAGCGCCATTTCAGCCCCAAGGCCCCCCAATGAGCAGTTCTTC. The encoded protein is CASSAISAPRPPNEQFF.

This clonotype occurred a few times. This chain links TRBV18 with TRBJ2-5; perhaps TRBD2 as D (5 bases). Germline assignment: CDR1 KGHSH and CDR2 LQKENI. The V gene lost 6 bases and the J gene lost 2 bases, with 19 bases spanning the gap. The CDR3 is 16 amino acids. The CDR3 nucleotides are TGTGCCAGCTCCCAGACGCCGACCCGGGATCAAGAGACCCAGTACTTC. Translated, it gives CASSQTPTRDQETQYF. Supplemented by reference TRBV18 and TRBJ2-5, the full variable domain reads NAGVMQNPRHLVRRRGQEARLRCSPMKGHSHVYWYRQLPEEGLKFMVYLQKENIIDESGMPKERFSAEFPKEGPSILRIQQVVRGDSAAYFCASSQTPTRDQETQYFGPGTRLLVL.

The chain uses TRBV10-2 and TRBJ2-7; D gene uncertain. Per germline, CDR1 WSHSY and CDR2 SAAADI. The CDR3 is 14 amino acids. V was shortened by 3 bases and J by 0 bases, with 9 bases between the two germline ends. The CDR3 DNA follows: TGCGCCAGCAGTGAACTCCCTCCCTCCTACGAGCAGTACTTC. Translated, it gives CASSELPPSYEQYF.

In its sample, this clonotype was seen many times. This chain links TRBV7-9 with TRBJ2-3; D ambiguous. Germline V gene lookup returns CDR1 SEHNR and CDR2 FQNEAQ (reference sequence). The CDR3 loop spans 13 amino acids. Trimming took 5 bases from V and 0 from J, leaving 6 bases between them. The DNA of the CDR3 is TGTGCCAGCAGCCAAGGGAGCACAGATACGCAGTATTTT. Translation: CASSQGSTDTQYF. The whole variable domain, filled in from reference TRBV7-9 and TRBJ2-3, reads DTGVSQNPRHKITKRGQNVTFRCDPISEHNRLYWYRQTLGQGPEFLTYFQNEAQLEKSRLLSDRFSAERPKGSFSTLEIQRTEQGDSAMYLCASSQGSTDTQYFGPGTRLTVL.

The rearrangement joins TRBV6-2 or TRBV6-3 to TRBJ2-7, with TRBD1 matching 10 bases. The ends lost 2 bases at V and 6 bases at J; junction bases unmatched: 4. Germline CDR1 and CDR2: MNHEY and SVGEGT. The CDR3 is 14 amino acids. CDR3 sequence (DNA): TGTGCCAGCAGTTACCCGACAGGGGGCGGCGAGCAGTACTTC. This sequence encodes CASSYPTGGGEQYF.

This clonotype was counted only a few times. The chain uses TRBV27 and TRBJ1-1, with D possibly matching TRBD1 (5 bases). The germline CDR1 and CDR2 sequences are MNHEY and SMNVEV (reference sequence). Trimming stripped 4 bases from V and 0 bases from J, with 12 bases between. The CDR3 loop spans 15 amino acids. Here the CDR3 DNA reads TGTGCCAGCAGTTCCCCGACAGATCTGAACACTGAAGCTTTCTTT. It specifies CASSSPTDLNTEAFF.